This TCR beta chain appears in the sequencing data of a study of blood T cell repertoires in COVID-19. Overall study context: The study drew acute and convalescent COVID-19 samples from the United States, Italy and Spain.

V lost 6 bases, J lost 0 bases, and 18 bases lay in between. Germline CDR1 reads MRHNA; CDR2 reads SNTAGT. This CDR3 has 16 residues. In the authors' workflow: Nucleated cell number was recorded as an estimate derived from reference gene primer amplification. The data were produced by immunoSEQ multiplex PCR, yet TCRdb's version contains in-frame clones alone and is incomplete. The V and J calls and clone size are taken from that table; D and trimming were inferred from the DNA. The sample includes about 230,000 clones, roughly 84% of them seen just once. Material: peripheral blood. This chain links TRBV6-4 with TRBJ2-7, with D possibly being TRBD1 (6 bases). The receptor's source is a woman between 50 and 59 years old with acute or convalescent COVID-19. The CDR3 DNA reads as TGTGCCAGCAGGAAAACAGGGCCCCTATACTCCTACGAGCAGTACTTC. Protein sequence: CASRKTGPLYSYEQYF.